This T cell receptor (beta chain) was identified during a study of early T cells in non-severe SARS-CoV-2 infection. As for the study in general: Sequencing of bulk RNA from unsorted whole blood was done, without chain pairing. Study-level points and caveats: There was a bias toward anti-spike CD8 responses in VDJdb matching, which missed private and CD4 specificities.

On this clonotype itself: Antigen: not known.

Trimming removed 5 bases at V and 6 bases at J, with 12 bases between. The CDR3 has 13 amino acids. The germline gives CDR1 SEHNR, CDR2 FQNEAQ (reference sequence). The library protocol tagged individual cDNA molecules with unique molecular identifiers. Via MiXCR, TCRdb re-called the 5' RACE reads, giving one row per CDR3 protein. The sample records 45,000 to 50,000 distinct CDR3 sequences, approximately 5.6% being singletons. Sequencing input: whole blood. This TCR was recovered from an adult who was a healthcare worker with PCR-confirmed SARS-CoV-2 infection or an uninfected control (not recorded which). The chain employs TRBV7-9 and TRBJ2-3; D gene unclear. In nucleotides, the CDR3 is TGTGCCAGCAGCCCAGGTGTGCCGGATACGCAGTATTTT. Residues: CASSPGVPDTQYF. Full variable domain (outside the CDR3, taken from reference TRBV7-9 and TRBJ2-3): DTGVSQNPRHKITKRGQNVTFRCDPISEHNRLYWYRQTLGQGPEFLTYFQNEAQLEKSRLLSDRFSAERPKGSFSTLEIQRTEQGDSAMYLCASSPGVPDTQYFGPGTRLTVL.